One sample yielded the 14 T cell receptor beta chains listed below, sequenced in a study of human T cells and chemical hapten exposure. TCRdb redid the calling of the RACE reads with MiXCR, one entry per CDR3 protein. Of over 75,000 distinct CDR3 sequences listed, over 6% are singletons. This sample's time point: patch test 1, 2 weeks after DPC sensitization. Treatment here: therapeutic diphenylcyclopropenone sensitization with weekly scalp DPC. The starting material was whole blood, obtained in connection with sensitization to the hapten diphenylcyclopropenone (DPC). Every receptor here comes from a woman under 40 with alopecia areata. Some clones in this sample may be carry-over from other donors' samples.

This clonotype was recorded many times. The V call is TRBV12-3 or TRBV12-4, the J call TRBJ1-2, with a tentative D call TRBD1 (6 bases). V shed 2 bases and J shed 6 bases, with 13 bases lying between them. The CDR3 contains 14 residues. CDR3: CASSLSGASHGYTF. The DNA of the CDR3 is TGTGCCAGCAGTTTATCAGGGGCGTCCCATGGCTACACCTTC.

CDR3 protein: CASSLADSNQPQHF. As DNA, the CDR3 is TGTGCCAGCAGCTTAGCAGATAGCAATCAGCCCCAGCATTTT. The rearrangement joins TRBV7-9 to TRBJ1-5; D unresolved. CDR3 length: 14 amino acids. CDR1 and CDR2 from the germline V gene are SEHNR and FQNEAQ (reference sequence). V lost 0 bases, J lost 0 bases, and 3 bases lay in between.

This chain joins TRBV29-1 and TRBJ1-2, with D hard to call. V lost 7 bases and J 0 bases, leaving 18 bases between the germline ends. Germline V gene data show CDR1 as SQVTM and CDR2 as ANQGSEA. There are 15 residues in the CDR3. CDR3 coding DNA: TGCAGCGCCTCCCTCACCCGGCCAGCTAACTATGGCTACACCTTC. Translation: CSASLTRPANYGYTF.

The V and J genes are TRBV12-3 or TRBV12-4 and TRBJ2-1; a possible D gene is TRBD1 (5 bases). The CDR3 is 18 amino acids. The V gene lost 4 bases and the J gene lost 2 bases, with 21 bases spanning the gap. CDR3 bases: TGTGCCAGCAGTTCCCCCCTTACTACAGGTTTGACCTACAATGAGCAGTTCTTC. Amino acids: CASSSPLTTGLTYNEQFF.

This clonotype was recorded at least ten times. This chain uses TRBV10-1 with TRBJ2-5; no firm D call. V was trimmed by 5 bases and J by 5 bases, leaving 12 bases between them. Germline V gene sequence: CDR1 WNHNN, CDR2 SYGVQD (reference sequence). The CDR3 length is 13 residues. The CDR3 here is CASSSTGRETQYF. Here the CDR3 DNA reads TGCGCCAGCAGTTCCACCGGTAGGGAGACCCAGTACTTC.

This clonotype appeared a few times. The V gene is TRBV7-8, the J gene TRBJ2-3; D unclear. V was shortened by 5 bases and J by 0 bases, with 12 bases between the two germline ends. The CDR3 totals 15 residues. In germline, CDR1 is SGHVS, CDR2 FQNEAQ. The CDR3 loop is CASSPLGPSTDTQYF. CDR3 coding DNA: TGTGCCAGCAGCCCCCTGGGCCCTAGCACAGATACGCAGTATTTT.

This clonotype was observed many times. The V call is TRBV3-1, the J call TRBJ1-3; D possibly corresponds to TRBD1 (5 bases). Germline CDR1 LGHDT, CDR2 YNNKEL (reference sequence). The V gene lost 4 bases and the J gene lost 0 bases, with 16 bases spanning the gap. CDR3 length: 17 amino acids. The CDR3 sequence is CASSLHDSPLSGNTIYF. The DNA for the CDR3 is TGTGCCAGCAGCCTTCATGACAGCCCGCTCTCTGGAAACACCATATATTTT.

Only a few counts were recorded for this clonotype. The chain employs TRBV4-2 and TRBJ2-6; D is undetermined. CDR1 is LGHNA and CDR2 is YNFKEQ in the germline V gene. The V end lost 0 bases, the J end lost 4 bases, and 10 bases lay between the germline ends. This CDR3 comprises 16 residues. This chain's CDR3 is CASSQDGRTGANVLTF. The DNA of the CDR3 is TGTGCCAGCAGCCAAGATGGCAGAACCGGGGCCAACGTCCTGACTTTC.

This clonotype was recorded many times. The rearrangement uses TRBV19 and TRBJ2-3; no clear D. Per germline, CDR1 LNHDA and CDR2 SQIVND (reference sequence). V lost 5 bases to trimming and J lost 1 base, with 10 bases between them. The CDR3 is 14 amino acids. The CDR3 region has the DNA TGTGCCAGTAGTGAAAGTGGCGGCACAGATACGCAGTATTTT. This codes for CASSESGGTDTQYF.

This clonotype was observed at least ten times. For the CDR3, the DNA is TGTGCCAGCAGCCTAGTGGTGCCGGAGACCCAGTACTTC. It encodes CASSLVVPETQYF. The chain uses TRBV7-9 and TRBJ2-5; D call uncertain. From germline, CDR1 is SEHNR and CDR2 FQNEAQ (reference sequence). V was pared by 5 bases and J by 5 bases, with 12 bases between. The CDR3 is made up of 13 amino acids.

This clonotype was detected a few times. The chain carries TRBV20-1 and TRBJ2-4; D may be TRBD1 (5 bases). This CDR3 has 12 amino acids. Germline CDR1 DFQATT, CDR2 SNEGSKA (reference sequence). Trimming pared 6 bases from V and 7 bases from J, leaving 13 bases between. The DNA for the CDR3 is TGCAGTGCAAGGACACGATTGAACATTCAGTACTTC. It yields the protein CSARTRLNIQYF.

This clonotype was found many times. This rearrangement joins TRBV6-1 to TRBJ1-5; D possibly corresponds to TRBD1 (5 bases). V lost 8 bases, J lost 1 base, and 15 bases lay in between. Germline lookup yields CDR1 MNHNS and CDR2 SASEGT. The CDR3 is 15 amino acids. CDR3 loop: CASGGKSQSNQPQHF. DNA for the CDR3: TGTGCCAGCGGGGGGAAATCCCAAAGCAATCAGCCCCAGCATTTT.

This clonotype was seen only a few times. V is TRBV6-1 and J is TRBJ1-6; a weak D match, TRBD1 (6 bases). The CDR3 has 14 residues. Per germline, CDR1 MNHNS and CDR2 SASEGT. Trimming cost V 1 base and J 10 bases, with 11 bases left between them. The CDR3 region has the DNA TGTGCCAGCAGTGAAGGGGACAAGGGATCACCCCTCCACTTT. It translates to CASSEGDKGSPLHF.

This clonotype was observed a handful of times. The chain combines TRBV12-3 or TRBV12-4 with TRBJ2-5; 7 nucleotides line up with TRBD1. The J segment lost 1 base and the V segment lost 4 bases, leaving 3 bases of the junction unmatched. The CDR3 is 14 residues long. CDR3: CASSWTGLQETQYF. The CDR3 DNA is TGTGCCAGCAGTTGGACAGGACTCCAAGAGACCCAGTACTTC.